These 29 T cell receptor beta chains were all obtained from the same sample, sequenced in a study of cytomegalovirus exposure and HLA in healthy donors. A multiplex PCR was run with 60 Vbeta primers and 13 Jbeta primers. Assay: immunoSEQ multiplex PCR; the TCRdb copy retains only in-frame clones and omits some. This sample has more than 90,000 clones, with under 80% found just once. Source material: PBMCs. The origin of the receptors is a human donor in good health.

The CDR3 region is CASSEARSGGQPQHF. Here the CDR3 DNA reads TGTGCCAGCAGTGAAGCCAGGTCAGGGGGTCAGCCCCAGCATTTT. V and J are TRBV2 and TRBJ1-5, with TRBD1 matching over 7 bases. The V segment lost 0 bases and the J segment 6 bases; nucleotides outside the gene matches: 5. There are 15 residues in the CDR3. Germline lookup yields CDR1 SNHLY and CDR2 FYNNEI.

The genes are TRBV27 and TRBJ1-2; 9 nucleotides align to TRBD1. V was clipped by 0 bases and J by 2 bases; unmatched bases: 1. This CDR3 has 15 residues. Germline loops: CDR1 MNHEY, CDR2 SMNVEV (reference sequence). The CDR3 DNA sequence: TGTGCCAGCAGTTTATCGGGACAGGGAAACTATGGCTACACCTTC. This translates into CASSLSGQGNYGYTF.

J is TRBJ1-2 and V is TRBV7-6, with a tentative D call TRBD1 (5 bases). CDR1 is SGHVS, CDR2 FNYEAQ, per germline. V shed 4 bases and J shed 5 bases, with 17 bases lying between them. The CDR3 consists of 15 residues. CDR3: CASSSRGEGRYGYTF. In DNA, the CDR3 is TGTGCCAGCAGCTCACGGGGGGAAGGAAGGTATGGCTACACCTTC.

V is TRBV5-8 and J is TRBJ1-2; D not certain. CDR1 is SGHTS, CDR2 YDEGEE, per germline. V dropped 2 bases and J dropped 9 bases, with 14 bases sitting between them. The CDR3 runs 13 residues. Here the CDR3 DNA reads TGTGCCAGCAGCTTCCCTACTAACCGGCGCTACACCTTC. It codes for CASSFPTNRRYTF. The full variable domain, with the rest looked up from reference TRBV5-8 and TRBJ1-2, is EAGVTQSPTHLIKTRGQQATLRCSPISGHTSVYWYQQALGLGLQFLLWYDEGEERNRGNFPPRFSGRQFPNYSSELNVNALELEDSALYLCASSFPTNRRYTFGSGTRLTVV.

The CDR3 is CASGIQSTYEQYF. The DNA for the CDR3 is TGTGCCAGCGGCATTCAGTCCACCTACGAGCAGTACTTC. V is TRBV5-4 and J is TRBJ2-7; D is undetermined. The CDR3 contains 13 residues. V was trimmed by 7 bases and J by 2 bases, leaving 13 bases between them. Per the germline V gene, CDR1 is SGHNT and CDR2 is YYREEE (reference sequence).

V gene TRBV18 combines with J gene TRBJ2-7, with 9 bases identical to TRBD1. The V segment lost 3 bases and the J segment 3 bases; nucleotides outside the gene matches: 6. The CDR3 spans 15 residues. Germline CDR1 is KGHSH and CDR2 is LQKENI. The CDR3 sequence: CASSPTGGLGYEQYF. CDR3 nucleotides: TGTGCCAGCTCACCTACAGGGGGCCTAGGCTACGAGCAGTACTTC.

The chain couples TRBV19 to TRBJ1-4; D is uncertain. The CDR3 runs 13 residues. V was clipped by 8 bases and J by 1 base, with 8 bases between them. CDR1 and CDR2 (germline): LNHDA, SQIVND (reference sequence). For the CDR3, the DNA is TGTGCCAGTCGGTCGATAACTAATGAAAAACTGTTTTTT. It translates to CASRSITNEKLFF. Looking up the rest from reference TRBV19 and TRBJ1-4 gives the full variable domain: DGGITQSPKYLFRKEGQNVTLSCEQNLNHDAMYWYRQDPGQGLRLIYYSQIVNDFQKGDIAEGYSVSREKKESFPLTVTSAQKNPTAFYLCASRSITNEKLFFGSGTQLSVL.

The J gene is TRBJ1-2, the V gene TRBV9; 8 bases align to TRBD1. The length of the CDR3 is 16 residues. The V and J ends lost 5 bases and 7 bases, in that order; junction bases with no gene match: 16. Germline-derived CDR1 and CDR2 are SGDLS and YYNGEE. CDR3 nucleotide sequence: TGTGCCAGCAGTGACAGGGGTGGGGGGAAGGTAGGTGGCTACACCTTC. Translated: CASSDRGGGKVGGYTF.

This clone was detected once. The chain is built from TRBV15 and TRBJ2-3; the match to TRBD2 covers 13 bases. Germline CDR1 and CDR2: LNHNV and YYDKDF (reference sequence). The CDR3 consists of 17 residues. Unmatched junction bases numbered 10, after V lost 5 bases and J lost 5 bases. In DNA, the CDR3 is TGTGCCACCAGCCCAGGGACTAGCGGGGACCCGGGAGATACGCAGTATTTT. Amino acid sequence: CATSPGTSGDPGDTQYF.

This clone was counted between two and nine times. Other DNA variants within this sample encode the same CDR3. V is TRBV2 and J is TRBJ1-5; 10 bases map to TRBD1. Germline values: CDR1 SNHLY, CDR2 FYNNEI. The V segment lost 6 bases and the J segment 6 bases; nucleotides outside the gene matches: 5. The CDR3 has 14 amino acids. Here the CDR3 DNA reads TGTGCCAGCAGGACAGGGGGCGAGGGTCAGCCCCAGCATTTT. Amino acid sequence: CASRTGGEGQPQHF.

The V call is TRBV29-1, the J call TRBJ2-4; weak D call: TRBD1 (6 bases). The CDR3 runs to 14 residues. Per the germline V gene, CDR1 is SQVTM and CDR2 is ANQGSEA. V was clipped by 6 bases and J by 0 bases, with 12 bases between them. CDR3 amino acids: CSVTTGIAKNIQYF. The DNA of the CDR3 is TGCAGCGTAACAACAGGGATAGCCAAAAACATTCAGTACTTC.

The genes are TRBV5-1 and TRBJ2-4, with D possibly TRBD1 on 5 matching bases. From germline, CDR1 is SGHRS and CDR2 YFSETQ. This CDR3 spans 15 amino acids. Trimming pared 0 bases from V and 5 bases from J, leaving 12 bases between. CDR3 DNA sequence: TGCGCCAGCAGCTTGGAGGGGCAGGGCCAAAACATTCAGTACTTC. Protein: CASSLEGQGQNIQYF.

This clone occurred once. The chain joins TRBV5-1 to TRBJ1-6; TRBD1 matches at 10 bases. Trimming cost V 4 bases and J 7 bases; bases outside gene matches: 8. The CDR3 length is 16 residues. Germline CDR1 SGHRS, CDR2 YFSETQ. CDR3 sequence: CASSRGTGAMNSPLHF. In nucleotides, the CDR3 is TGCGCCAGCAGCCGGGGGACAGGGGCAATGAATTCACCCCTCCACTTT. Combining the CDR3 with reference TRBV5-1 and TRBJ1-6 gives the whole variable domain KAGVTQTPRYLIKTRGQQVTLSCSPISGHRSVSWYQQTPGQGLQFLFEYFSETQRNKGNFPGRFSGRQFSNSRSEMNVSTLELGDSALYLCASSRGTGAMNSPLHFGNGTRLTVT.

The chain joins TRBV6-1 to TRBJ2-7, with 7 bases aligning to TRBD1. Per the germline V gene, CDR1 is MNHNS and CDR2 is SASEGT. V shed 4 bases, J shed 0 bases, and the junction held 9 bases outside the gene matches. The CDR3 consists of 16 residues. This CDR3 is CASSGKPGGSSYEQYF. As DNA, the CDR3 is TGTGCCAGCAGTGGCAAACCAGGGGGTAGCTCCTACGAGCAGTACTTC.

The sample holds one count of this clone. The rearrangement uses TRBV18 and TRBJ1-1; 8 nucleotides line up with TRBD1. Germline-derived CDR1 and CDR2 are KGHSH and LQKENI. With 3 bases clipped from V and 4 bases from J, the junction kept 1 base outside the gene matches. The CDR3 sequence is 13 residues long. CDR3 protein: CASSPTGGTEAFF. CDR3 DNA sequence: TGTGCCAGCTCACCTACAGGGGGCACTGAAGCTTTCTTT.

The gene calls are TRBV19 and TRBJ1-2; D gene unclear. The ends were cut back, 5 bases at V and 1 base at J, with 14 bases in the middle. From germline, CDR1 is LNHDA and CDR2 SQIVND (reference sequence). This CDR3 comprises 15 residues. CDR3: CASSGGTWGNYGYTF. The CDR3 bases are TGTGCCAGTAGTGGAGGAACGTGGGGTAACTATGGCTACACCTTC. Based on the CDR3 plus reference TRBV19 and TRBJ1-2, the full variable domain is DGGITQSPKYLFRKEGQNVTLSCEQNLNHDAMYWYRQDPGQGLRLIYYSQIVNDFQKGDIAEGYSVSREKKESFPLTVTSAQKNPTAFYLCASSGGTWGNYGYTFGSGTRLTVV.

The CDR3 spells CASSKLSGRPYNEQFF. The CDR3 coding sequence is TGTGCCAGCAGCAAACTTAGCGGGAGACCCTACAATGAGCAGTTCTTC. V usage is TRBV7-2 and J usage is TRBJ2-1; 9 bases match TRBD2. CDR1 and CDR2 (germline): SGHTA, FQGNSA. J was trimmed by 2 bases and V by 5 bases; bases with no gene match: 7. This CDR3 has 16 amino acids.

The rearrangement uses TRBV5-6 and TRBJ2-3, with D tentatively TRBD1 (6 bases). The V gene lost 0 bases and the J gene lost 2 bases, with 13 bases spanning the gap. The CDR3 consists of 16 residues. The germline V gene has CDR1 SGHDT and CDR2 YYEEEE. The CDR3 here is CASSLDRVVFTDTQYF. CDR3 DNA: TGTGCCAGCAGCTTGGACAGGGTAGTGTTCACAGATACGCAGTATTTT.

This clone was observed once. The V call is TRBV7-7, the J call TRBJ2-3; 9 nucleotides align to TRBD2. V was pared by 5 bases and J by 5 bases, with 5 bases of the junction left unmatched. Germline V CDR1 and CDR2: SSHAT, FNYEAQ (reference sequence). This CDR3 comprises 14 residues. The CDR3 sequence: CASSQTSGLDTQYF. The DNA for the CDR3 is TGTGCCAGCAGCCAGACTAGCGGACTAGATACGCAGTATTTT.

A single count supports this clone. The CDR3 spells CASSITGFEQYF. The CDR3 DNA is TGTGCCAGCAGCATCACAGGGTTCGAGCAGTACTTC. V is TRBV11-2 and J is TRBJ2-7; D perhaps matches TRBD1 (6 bases). The length of the CDR3 is 12 residues. Trimming left V 5 bases short and J 6 bases short, with 11 bases between. CDR1 and CDR2 from the germline V gene are SGHAT and FQNNGV.

This chain uses TRBV9 with TRBJ1-6; perhaps TRBD1 as D (5 bases). Germline V lookup: CDR1 SGDLS, CDR2 YYNGEE. V dropped 0 bases and J dropped 5 bases, with 6 bases sitting between them. The CDR3 is 14 amino acids. CDR3 sequence reads: CASSVARDNSPLHF. The CDR3 DNA reads TGTGCCAGCAGCGTAGCCAGGGATAATTCACCCCTCCACTTT.

This clone appeared once. V is TRBV11-2 and J is TRBJ2-1; D may be TRBD1 (6 bases). The ends were cut back, 7 bases at V and 2 bases at J, with 15 bases in the middle. The CDR3 spans 15 residues. Per the germline V gene, CDR1 is SGHAT and CDR2 is FQNNGV. For the CDR3, the DNA is TGTGCCAGCAACGAAGGGGGTTTTGCCTACAATGAGCAGTTCTTC. Translated: CASNEGGFAYNEQFF.

This rearrangement joins TRBV9 to TRBJ2-7, with a possible D match to TRBD2 (5 bases). The CDR3 covers 13 residues. The germline V gene has CDR1 SGDLS and CDR2 YYNGEE. The V end was cut by 4 bases, the J end by 6 bases, with 14 bases between. Here the CDR3 DNA reads TGTGCCAGCAGCCCTGCCCAAGCGGCCGAGCAGTACTTC. Amino acids: CASSPAQAAEQYF.

The genes are TRBV6-1 and TRBJ1-1; D uncertain. The CDR3 length is 13 residues. Trimming stripped 7 bases from V and 3 bases from J, with 12 bases between. Germline lookup yields CDR1 MNHNS and CDR2 SASEGT. CDR3 sequence: CASMLAGYTEAFF. The CDR3 DNA follows: TGTGCCAGCATGCTCGCCGGGTACACTGAAGCTTTCTTT.

This clone has just one count. This chain connects TRBV5-1 to TRBJ2-1; 7 positions match TRBD2. CDR1 SGHRS and CDR2 YFSETQ come from the germline V gene. J gave up 0 bases and V 4 bases, and 7 bases lay outside the gene matches. The CDR3 length is 16 residues. The CDR3 protein is CASSLFGGSSYNEQFF. CDR3 coding DNA: TGCGCCAGCAGCCTGTTCGGCGGGAGCTCCTACAATGAGCAGTTCTTC.

A single count supports this clone. This chain uses TRBV6-1 with TRBJ2-3; 9 bases align to TRBD1. With the DNA end fitting TRBJ1-1 better, the J assignment may be wrong. CDR1 is MNHNS, CDR2 SASEGT, per germline. This CDR3 contains 14 residues. This chain's CDR3 is CASRGTGQNTEAFF. The CDR3 DNA reads as TGTGCCAGCAGGGGGACAGGGCAGAACACTGAAGCTTTCTTT.

The genes are TRBV18 and TRBJ2-7; TRBD1 might be the D (5 bases). The CDR3 spans 12 residues. V was clipped by 6 bases and J by 3 bases, with 9 bases between them. Germline loops: CDR1 KGHSH, CDR2 LQKENI. The CDR3 is CASSQDSYEQYF. As DNA, the CDR3 is TGTGCCAGCTCTCAAGACAGCTACGAGCAGTACTTC.

This clone has only a few counts. The rearrangement links TRBV7-8 to TRBJ2-2, with 12 bases matching TRBD2. This CDR3 region has 18 residues. Germline CDR1 and CDR2: SGHVS and FQNEAQ. Trimming at V came to 1 base and at J to 3 bases, leaving 6 bases not matched to a gene. CDR3 nucleotides: TGTGCCAGCAGCTTAGTGAGGGGACTAGCGGGTGACACCGGGGAGCTGTTTTTT. The encoded protein is CASSLVRGLAGDTGELFF.

The chain carries TRBV5-4 and TRBJ1-1; 10 nucleotides match TRBD1. V shed 0 bases and J 3 bases; nucleotides not matched to a gene: 5. Germline CDR1 is SGHNT and CDR2 is YYREEE (reference sequence). The CDR3 runs to 16 residues. As DNA, the CDR3 is TGTGCCAGCAGCTTGGCGGACAGGGGGGGGGACACTGAAGCTTTCTTT. Its translation is CASSLADRGGDTEAFF.